Following are 14 T cell receptor beta chains from one sample sequenced in a study of cytomegalovirus exposure and HLA in healthy donors. PCR employed 60 Vbeta and 13 Jbeta primers. Method: immunoSEQ multiplex PCR; TCRdb's copy keeps in-frame clones and lacks some. The sample yields about 160,000 clones, of which the top ten take up over 1%. The material sequenced was PBMCs. Every receptor here comes from a woman aged 60-70 years in good health and CMV-seronegative.

Remarks on this clone: Relative to the germline gene, one junction end is altered; a read error may explain this. In DNA, the CDR3 is TGTGTCAGCAGTCTAGCGAACACCGGGGAGCTGTTTTTT. This codes for CVSSLANTGELFF. The genes are TRBV6-1 and TRBJ2-2, with D unclear. The CDR3 has 13 residues. In germline, CDR1 is MNHNS, CDR2 SASEGT.

The chain couples TRBV6-1 to TRBJ1-5, with no clear D. V dropped 4 bases and J dropped 3 bases, with 13 bases sitting between them. CDR3 length: 15 amino acids. Looked up from germline, CDR1 is MNHNS and CDR2 is SASEGT. DNA of the CDR3: TGTGCCAGCAGTGTAGGTCTTGCGGACAATCAGCCCCAGCATTTT. This sequence encodes CASSVGLADNQPQHF.

CDR3: CASSEIAGPVFF. The CDR3 DNA reads TGTGCCAGCAGTGAAATCGCGGGACCGGTGTTTTTT. The genes are TRBV2 and TRBJ1-4, with D perhaps TRBD1 (5 bases). The germline gives CDR1 SNHLY, CDR2 FYNNEI. CDR3 length: 12 amino acids. Trimming took 2 bases from V and 15 from J, leaving 13 bases between them.

This chain joins TRBV7-2 and TRBJ2-1, with 10 nucleotides matching TRBD2. CDR3 size: 18 residues. Trimming removed 5 bases from V and 0 bases from J; junction bases left unmatched: 10. Germline CDR1 is SGHTA and CDR2 is FQGNSA. The CDR3 is CASSPGTSAKSSYNEQFF. CDR3 DNA: TGTGCCAGCAGCCCCGGGACTAGCGCCAAGAGCTCCTACAATGAGCAGTTCTTC.

The chain recombines TRBV28 with TRBJ1-4; 7 nucleotides align to TRBD1. Germline V gives CDR1 MDHEN, CDR2 SYDVKM. The CDR3 is made up of 12 amino acids. Losses at the gene ends were 6 bases for V and 8 bases for J; bases not matched to a gene: 3. CDR3 region: CASRQTGEKLFF. In DNA, the CDR3 is TGTGCCAGCAGACAGACAGGGGAAAAACTGTTTTTT. Using reference TRBV28 and TRBJ1-4 for the parts outside the CDR3, the full variable domain is DVKVTQSSRYLVKRTGEKVFLECVQDMDHENMFWYRQDPGLGLRLIYFSYDVKMKEKGDIPEGYSVSREKKERFSLILESASTNQTSMYLCASRQTGEKLFFGSGTQLSVL.

The chain is built from TRBV7-2 and TRBJ1-2; D not certain. The CDR3 contains 15 residues. From germline, CDR1 is SGHTA and CDR2 FQGNSA. Trimming cost V 2 bases and J 3 bases, with 13 bases left between them. The CDR3 nucleotides read TGTGCCAGCAGCTTATACCAGGTCTCGGACTATGGCTACACCTTC. It is translated as CASSLYQVSDYGYTF.

This sequence joins TRBV6-5 and TRBJ2-7, with a possible D match to TRBD1 (5 bases). This CDR3 region has 13 residues. V was shortened by 6 bases and J by 3 bases, with 12 bases between the two germline ends. Germline lookup yields CDR1 MNHEY and CDR2 SVGAGI. CDR3 in amino acids: CASSHRQNYEQYF. CDR3 nucleotide sequence: TGTGCCAGCAGCCACCGACAGAACTACGAGCAGTACTTC.

V is TRBV7-9 and J is TRBJ2-3; 7 bases map to TRBD2. This CDR3 comprises 11 residues. Per the germline V gene, CDR1 is SEHNR and CDR2 is FQNEAQ (reference sequence). J was trimmed by 14 bases and V by 1 base; bases with no gene match: 3. DNA for the CDR3: TGTGCCAGCAGCTTAGGAGCGGGGCGGTATTTT. The encoded protein is CASSLGAGRYF.

The chain combines TRBV20-1 with TRBJ1-5, with D unclear. The CDR3 is 11 amino acids. Trimming pared 2 bases from V and 4 bases from J, leaving 3 bases between. Germline V lookup: CDR1 DFQATT, CDR2 SNEGSKA (reference sequence). The CDR3 protein is CSARSNQPQHF. The CDR3 DNA is TGCAGTGCTAGATCGAATCAGCCCCAGCATTTT.

With respect to this clone: Other DNA sequences in this specimen translate into the identical CDR3. J is TRBJ2-7 and V is TRBV7-3; weak D call: TRBD1 (5 bases). The V and J ends lost 3 bases and 2 bases respectively, with 11 bases between them. Per the germline V gene, CDR1 is SGHTA and CDR2 is FQGTGA. The CDR3 runs 14 residues. The CDR3 region is CASSLGQGTYEQYF. The CDR3 bases are TGTGCCAGCAGCTTGGGGCAGGGTACCTACGAGCAGTACTTC.

The rearrangement joins TRBV10-1 to TRBJ1-5, with D possibly TRBD1 on 5 matching bases. V was clipped by 4 bases and J by 8 bases, with 15 bases between them. Germline V lookup: CDR1 WNHNN, CDR2 SYGVQD (reference sequence). The CDR3 runs 14 residues. CDR3 in amino acids: CASSGGGPEEPQHF. The CDR3 DNA sequence: TGCGCCAGCAGTGGGGGGGGTCCCGAGGAGCCCCAGCATTTT.

This chain links TRBV2 with TRBJ2-2; perhaps TRBD1 as D (5 bases). The CDR3 has 14 residues. In germline, CDR1 is SNHLY, CDR2 FYNNEI. Between the trimmed V and J ends, which lost 0 bases and 7 bases, there was a span of 9 bases. This CDR3 reads CASSEAGHVGELFF. Written as DNA, the CDR3 is TGTGCCAGCAGTGAAGCCGGACATGTCGGGGAGCTGTTTTTT. Complete variable domain (other parts from reference TRBV2 and TRBJ2-2): EPEVTQTPSHQVTQMGQEVILRCVPISNHLYFYWYRQILGQKVEFLVSFYNNEISEKSEIFDDQFSVERPDGSNFTLKIRSTKLEDSAMYFCASSEAGHVGELFFGEGSRLTVL.

The DNA for the CDR3 is TGTGCCAGCAGCTTGGAGGGACACCTCTCCGAGACCCAGTACTTC. It encodes CASSLEGHLSETQYF. The gene calls are TRBV5-6 and TRBJ2-5, with D perhaps matching TRBD1 (6 bases). The V end lost 0 bases, the J end lost 5 bases, and 14 bases lay between the germline ends. The V gene's germline CDR1 is SGHDT and CDR2 YYEEEE. The CDR3 contains 15 residues.

V is TRBV5-4 and J is TRBJ1-4, with 8 bases identical to TRBD1. The CDR3 sequence is 14 residues long. Germline lookup yields CDR1 SGHNT and CDR2 YYREEE (reference sequence). The ends lost 3 bases at V and 6 bases at J; junction bases unmatched: 4. CDR3 protein: CASSSTGVDEKLFF. The DNA of the CDR3 is TGTGCCAGCAGCTCGACAGGGGTCGATGAAAAACTGTTTTTT.